This T cell receptor (beta chain) was identified during a study of T cells in Graves' hyperthyroidism and ophthalmopathy. This clonotype came up many times. The CDR3 loop spans 14 amino acids. V was pared by 6 bases and J by 4 bases, with 16 bases between. Germline V gene lookup returns CDR1 SGHTA and CDR2 FQGNSA. From RNA transcripts, TCR beta CDR3 regions were amplified. The primer set for the first-round RT-PCR of the TCR CDR3 was HTBI. MiXCR was run by TCRdb on the multiplex PCR reads, yielding one entry per CDR3 protein. The sample lists a few hundred thousand distinct CDR3 sequences, around 46% occurring once.

This chain connects TRBV7-2 to TRBJ2-7; no clear D. Sequenced input: peripheral blood or thyroid tissue (not recorded which). This TCR was sampled from a woman younger than 35 with Graves' hyperthyroidism. The CDR3, as DNA: TGTGCCAGCAGTCTCGGGCTACGTTTATACGAGCAGTACTTC. Protein product: CASSLGLRLYEQYF. Looking up the rest from reference TRBV7-2 and TRBJ2-7 gives the full variable domain: GAGVSQSPSNKVTEKGKDVELRCDPISGHTALYWYRQSLGQGLEFLIYFQGNSAPDKSGLPSDRFSAERTGGSVSTLTIQRTQQEDSAVYLCASSLGLRLYEQYFGPGTRLTVT.